This section outlines one TCR beta chain sequence together with its context. Per germline, CDR1 KGHDR and CDR2 SFDVKD. The CDR3 runs 11 residues. The ends were cut back, 9 bases at V and 6 bases at J, with 8 bases in the middle. These data belong to a study of CD8 T cells in Susac syndrome. Random hexamers were used to reverse transcribe the RNA input (about 0.5 to 1 ug). TCRdb re-called the immunoSEQ multiplex PCR reads with MiXCR, one entry per CDR3 protein. The sample consists of roughly 50,000 distinct CDR3 sequences, 93% of them appearing once. The sequence was collected from a human donor in good health. Specimen: CD8+ T cells from PBMCs. The rearrangement joins TRBV24-1 to TRBJ2-1; TRBD1 might be the D (6 bases). In nucleotides, the CDR3 is TGTGCCACCGAACAGGGCAATGAGCAGTTCTTC. Translated, it gives CATEQGNEQFF.